Following are 3 T cell receptor beta chains from one sample sequenced in a study of cytomegalovirus exposure and HLA in healthy donors. PCR amplification relied on 60 Vbeta primers (plus 13 Jbeta primers). Assay: immunoSEQ multiplex PCR; the TCRdb copy retains only in-frame clones and omits some. The sample carries roughly 170,000 clones, roughly four fifths recorded once. Sequenced material: PBMCs. These receptors all stem from a female donor in good health and CMV-seronegative.

This clone appeared a few times. The chain couples TRBV6-4 to TRBJ2-2, with 7 bases identical to TRBD2. The J segment lost 0 bases and the V segment lost 1 base, leaving 2 bases of the junction unmatched. The CDR3 consists of 16 residues. CDR1 and CDR2 (germline): MRHNA, SNTAGT. The CDR3 DNA is TGTGCCAGCAGTGACTTGGCGGGGGCGAACACCGGGGAGCTGTTTTTT. It is translated as CASSDLAGANTGELFF.

V and J are TRBV19 and TRBJ2-3; 7 nucleotides match TRBD1. Losses at the gene ends were 3 bases for V and 5 bases for J; bases not matched to a gene: 8. The CDR3 loop spans 15 amino acids. CDR1 is LNHDA and CDR2 is SQIVND in the germline V gene (reference sequence). CDR3 residues: CASSIRGQRRDTQYF. For the CDR3, the DNA is TGTGCCAGTAGTATTAGGGGACAGCGGAGAGATACGCAGTATTTT.

The chain combines TRBV30 with TRBJ1-1; D gene ambiguous. V was cut by 3 bases and J by 2 bases, with 10 bases left in between. The CDR3 runs 13 residues. From germline, CDR1 is GTSNPN and CDR2 SVGIG (reference sequence). CDR3 region: CAWSRNGNTEAFF. Written as DNA, the CDR3 is TGTGCCTGGAGCAGGAATGGAAACACTGAAGCTTTCTTT.